This is a list of T cell receptor beta chains from one sample in a study of T-cell reconstitution after alpha-beta-depleted transplantation in children. Via MiXCR, TCRdb re-called the PCR reads, giving one row per CDR3 protein. Here the sample spans approximately 240,000 distinct CDR3 sequences, 11% being singletons. Sequenced here: PBMCs, sampled before TCRalphabeta/CD19-depleted stem cell transplant. All receptors derive from a child younger than two with acute myeloid leukemia, due to receive a stem cell transplant. Both conserved end residues are part of each CDR3. The D gene is left open where the match is weak. Size is stated for part of the rows, as once, few or many counts, or as a class when the clone is expanded.

DNA: TGTGCCATCAGTGTGAGCGGGACGGACCACAATGAGCAGTTCTTC
CDR3: CAISVSGTDHNEQFF
J: TRBJ2-1
size: many
V: TRBV10-3
D: TRBD2

DNA: TGTGCCAGCAGTTACTCGACTAGCGGGAGTCATTTCGTCTACCATGAGCAGTTCTTC
CDR3: CASSYSTSGSHFVYHEQFF
J: TRBJ2-1
size: NA
V: TRBV6-5
D: TRBD2

DNA: TGTGCCAGTAGTGTTACCGGGACGGGCCCGTGGAATGAGCAGTTCTTC
CDR3: CASSVTGTGPWNEQFF
J: TRBJ2-1
size: many
V: TRBV19
D: NA

DNA: TGTGCCAGCACCGGGGGGCTGGAGACCCAGTACTTC
CDR3: CASTGGLETQYF
J: TRBJ2-5
size: many
V: TRBV7-2
D: NA

DNA: TGCAGCGCTTCCCTCCAGAAGGGGCAGCCCCAGCATTTT
CDR3: CSASLQKGQPQHF
J: TRBJ1-5
size: many
V: TRBV29-1
D: NA

DNA: TGTGCCAGCAGCTTCCAGGGGTTCGACTATGGCTACACCTTC
CDR3: CASSFQGFDYGYTF
J: TRBJ1-2
size: few
V: TRBV7-2
D: NA

DNA: TGCGCCAGCAGCCAAACCGGGACGTATCAAGAGACCCAGTACTTC
CDR3: CASSQTGTYQETQYF
J: TRBJ2-5
size: many
V: TRBV4-1
D: NA

DNA: TGTGCCAGCAGCTTAGATAGGGTAGGTCATCAGCCCCAGCATTTT
CDR3: CASSLDRVGHQPQHF
J: TRBJ1-5
size: many
V: TRBV7-8
D: NA

DNA: TGTGCCAGCAGCCAAGAGGGACTAGCGGGAAGGAATGAGCAGTTCTTC
CDR3: CASSQEGLAGRNEQFF
J: TRBJ2-1
size: many
V: TRBV14
D: TRBD2

DNA: TGCAGCGTTGAAGTTGACTATGGCTACACCTTC
CDR3: CSVEVDYGYTF
J: TRBJ1-2
size: few
V: TRBV29-1
D: NA

DNA: TGTGCCAGCAGCCAGACTAGCGGGGGGGCCTATACGCAGTATTTT
CDR3: CASSQTSGGAYTQYF
J: TRBJ2-3
size: NA
V: TRBV7-2
D: TRBD2

DNA: TGCGCCAGCAGCCAAGAGTACGGGAGAAAATACAATGAGCAGTTCTTC
CDR3: CASSQEYGRKYNEQFF
J: TRBJ2-1
size: many
V: TRBV4-3
D: NA

DNA: TGTGCCACCAGTGATACCCAGCACACCGGGGAGCTGTTTTTT
CDR3: CATSDTQHTGELFF
J: TRBJ2-2
size: many
V: TRBV24-1
D: NA

DNA: TGCGCCAGCAACCTTCAGGCACAGAACACCGGGGAGCTGTTTTTT
CDR3: CASNLQAQNTGELFF
J: TRBJ2-2
size: NA
V: TRBV5-1
D: NA

DNA: TGTGCCAGCAGTACTGTCGATGATGGCAATCAGCCCCAGCATTTT
CDR3: CASSTVDDGNQPQHF
J: TRBJ1-5
size: many
V: TRBV12-3/TRBV12-4
D: NA

DNA: TGTGCCAGCAGCTTAGTCCGAGAGACCCAGTACTTC
CDR3: CASSLVRETQYF
J: TRBJ2-5
size: many
V: TRBV11-2
D: NA

DNA: TGTGCCAGCTCTCGGACTAGCTTCAAATACAATGAGCAGTTCTTC
CDR3: CASSRTSFKYNEQFF
J: TRBJ2-1
size: many
V: TRBV18
D: TRBD2

DNA: TGTGCCAGCAGCTTGGGGACTAGCGGGAGGGCCGGGGAGCTGTTTTTT
CDR3: CASSLGTSGRAGELFF
J: TRBJ2-2
size: many
V: TRBV7-3
D: TRBD2

DNA: TGTGCCAGCAGCCTCGAGACTGACAATGAGCAGTTCTTC
CDR3: CASSLETDNEQFF
J: TRBJ2-1
size: many
V: TRBV14
D: NA

DNA: TGCAGTGCTAGAGAAGCGGGAGGGCCGCGGCAGTACTTC
CDR3: CSAREAGGPRQYF
J: TRBJ2-7
size: many
V: TRBV20-1
D: TRBD2

DNA: TGCAGTGCTAGTAGTCCCATCCTCCGAGGGCGCACAGATACGCAGTATTTT
CDR3: CSASSPILRGRTDTQYF
J: TRBJ2-3
size: many
V: TRBV20-1
D: NA

DNA: TGTGCCAGCGCCAAGACCATGTGGAACACTGAAGCTTTCTTT
CDR3: CASAKTMWNTEAFF
J: TRBJ1-1
size: many
V: TRBV3-1
D: NA

DNA: TGTGCCAGCAGCTTTTTAGCGGGGTGGGGCACAGATACGCAGTATTTT
CDR3: CASSFLAGWGTDTQYF
J: TRBJ2-3
size: many
V: TRBV11-2
D: TRBD2

DNA: TGTGCCAGCTCACCTTGGACAGCTAACTATGGCTACACCTTC
CDR3: CASSPWTANYGYTF
J: TRBJ1-2
size: few
V: TRBV18
D: NA

DNA: TGTGCCAGCACCCCGGGACAGGGGTTTCCAGAGACCCAGTACTTC
CDR3: CASTPGQGFPETQYF
J: TRBJ2-5
size: many
V: TRBV27
D: TRBD1

DNA: TGTGCCAGCACCCTAGGGCCGGCGGCCGGCACTGAAGCTTTCTTT
CDR3: CASTLGPAAGTEAFF
J: TRBJ1-1
size: many
V: TRBV7-2
D: NA

DNA: TGCAGTGCTACCTCAGGGGACAGGGGGCGAACCGGGGAGCTGTTTTTT
CDR3: CSATSGDRGRTGELFF
J: TRBJ2-2
size: many
V: TRBV20-1
D: TRBD1

DNA: TGTGCCAGCAGACTTACTAGCGGCCATTCCAAAAACATTCAGTACTTC
CDR3: CASRLTSGHSKNIQYF
J: TRBJ2-4
size: many
V: TRBV7-2
D: TRBD2

DNA: TGTGCCACCCAACGACAGGGGGACGAGCAGTACTTC
CDR3: CATQRQGDEQYF
J: TRBJ2-7
size: many
V: TRBV6-2/TRBV6-3
D: TRBD1

DNA: TGTGCCAGCAGTGCCGATGAGGGGGGGGGCACCGGGGAGCTGTTTTTT
CDR3: CASSADEGGGTGELFF
J: TRBJ2-2
size: many
V: TRBV12-3/TRBV12-4
D: NA

DNA: TGTGCCAGCAGTGAGAGGGGTAGCTCCTATAATTCACCCCTCCACTTT
CDR3: CASSERGSSYNSPLHF
J: TRBJ1-6
size: many
V: TRBV6-1
D: NA

DNA: TGTGCCAGCAGTTTTGACCCCGAGGTACCCCAGCATTTT
CDR3: CASSFDPEVPQHF
J: TRBJ1-5
size: many
V: TRBV12-3/TRBV12-4
D: NA

DNA: TGCGCCAGCAGCTTGTGGGCAGGCTACGAGCAGTACTTC
CDR3: CASSLWAGYEQYF
J: TRBJ2-7
size: NA
V: TRBV5-1
D: NA

DNA: TGCGCCAGCAGCCCCAGGGACAGGGGGGACACTGAAGCTTTCTTT
CDR3: CASSPRDRGDTEAFF
J: TRBJ1-1
size: many
V: TRBV5-1
D: TRBD1

DNA: TGTGCCACCAGCTCCCCGTCCTACGAGCAGTACTTC
CDR3: CATSSPSYEQYF
J: TRBJ2-7
size: NA
V: TRBV7-9
D: NA

DNA: TGCAGCGTTGGGTCCCAAGGGACATGGGCAGAGACCCAGTACTTC
CDR3: CSVGSQGTWAETQYF
J: TRBJ2-5
size: NA
V: TRBV29-1
D: NA

DNA: TGTGCCAGCAGCCAAGATCAGATCGCGGGAGAGGTCTACGAGCAGTACTTC
CDR3: CASSQDQIAGEVYEQYF
J: TRBJ2-7
size: many
V: TRBV3-1
D: TRBD2

DNA: TGTGCCAGCAGCTTAGCCAGCTCTGGGGCCAACGTCCTGACTTTC
CDR3: CASSLASSGANVLTF
J: TRBJ2-6
size: many
V: TRBV7-9
D: NA

DNA: TGCAGCGGAAAAGGGGGTTCGAACACCGGGGAGCTGTTTTTT
CDR3: CSGKGGSNTGELFF
J: TRBJ2-2
size: few
V: TRBV29-1
D: NA

DNA: TGCGCCAGCAGCATCGCCGGGGGGGAAAAACTGTTTTTT
CDR3: CASSIAGGEKLFF
J: TRBJ1-4
size: many
V: TRBV5-1
D: NA

DNA: TGTGCCAGCAGCCGTAGAGGGACCCGGTATGAGCAGTTCTTC
CDR3: CASSRRGTRYEQFF
J: TRBJ2-1
size: many
V: TRBV28
D: NA

DNA: TGCGCCAGCAGGTTTGGGACTAGCGCATACAATGAGCAGTTCTTC
CDR3: CASRFGTSAYNEQFF
J: TRBJ2-1
size: NA
V: TRBV5-1
D: TRBD2

DNA: TGTGCCACCAGTGGGCGCGGGGGCTACACCTTC
CDR3: CATSGRGGYTF
J: TRBJ1-2
size: many
V: TRBV24-1
D: NA

DNA: TGTGCCAGCAGTGAAGGTAGCTTGAGCTCCTACAATGAGCAGTTCTTC
CDR3: CASSEGSLSSYNEQFF
J: TRBJ2-1
size: many
V: TRBV2
D: NA

DNA: TGCGCCAGCAGTGAGCCCCCCGGCCCCGGGGAGCTGTTTTTT
CDR3: CASSEPPGPGELFF
J: TRBJ2-2
size: many
V: TRBV10-2
D: NA

DNA: TGTGCCAGCAGTCTAGCCGGGACACTCAATCAGCCCCAGCATTTT
CDR3: CASSLAGTLNQPQHF
J: TRBJ1-5
size: many
V: TRBV12-3/TRBV12-4
D: NA

DNA: TGTGCCACCAGTGGGGGATTGGGCGATCCGAACACCGGGGAGCTGTTTTTT
CDR3: CATSGGLGDPNTGELFF
J: TRBJ2-2
size: many
V: TRBV24-1
D: NA

DNA: TGTGCCAGCAGTTACAGCAGGGGCGGGAACACCGGGGAGCTGTTTTTT
CDR3: CASSYSRGGNTGELFF
J: TRBJ2-2
size: many
V: TRBV6-2/TRBV6-3
D: NA

DNA: TGTGCCAGTAGTATACCCGGTCGTCCGGATCAGCCCCAGCATTTT
CDR3: CASSIPGRPDQPQHF
J: TRBJ1-5
size: many
V: TRBV19
D: NA

DNA: TGCAGTGCTAGAGGCACTTTCTATGGCTACACCTTC
CDR3: CSARGTFYGYTF
J: TRBJ1-2
size: many
V: TRBV20-1
D: NA

DNA: TGTGCCAGCAGCCTCGGGGACAGGGGAAATTCACCCCTCCACTTT
CDR3: CASSLGDRGNSPLHF
J: TRBJ1-6
size: NA
V: TRBV3-1
D: TRBD1

DNA: TGTGCCAGCTCACCGGGGGCAGCTAACACTGAAGCTTTCTTT
CDR3: CASSPGAANTEAFF
J: TRBJ1-1
size: NA
V: TRBV18
D: NA